One sample yielded the 24 T cell receptor beta chains listed below, sequenced in a study of shared clonotypes between healthy human individuals. Repertoires were generated with immunoSEQ multiplex PCR, while TCRdb's copy carries only in-frame clones and drops some. The table lists approximately 590,000 clones, roughly 95% of them singletons. CD45RO negativity and positive selection for CCR7 defined naive CD8 cells, a population that excluded terminally differentiated effector memory CD45RA+ cells. What was sequenced was naive CD8+ T cells sorted from blood. Source of these receptors: a woman in her twenties or thirties in good health.

This chain links TRBV13 with TRBJ2-1; D is perhaps TRBD2 (5 bases). The germline V gene has CDR1 PRHDT and CDR2 FYEKMQ (reference sequence). CDR3 length equals 13 residues. The V end lost 1 base, the J end lost 10 bases, and 11 bases lay between the germline ends. Here the CDR3 reads CASSLAMRAEQFF. The CDR3 DNA reads as TGTGCCAGCAGCTTAGCCATGAGGGCCGAGCAGTTCTTC.

The genes are TRBV21-1 and TRBJ1-2. TRBV21-1 is an annotated pseudogene. This CDR3 is 12 amino acids long. The CDR3 loop reads CASIQTSYGYTF. CDR3 in DNA: TGTGCCAGCATCCAGACGAGCTATGGCTACACCTTC.

The V gene is TRBV19, the J gene TRBJ2-2; D gene unclear. V was pared by 2 bases and J by 7 bases, with 8 bases between. Germline V gene data show CDR1 as LNHDA and CDR2 as SQIVND (reference sequence). The CDR3 is 13 residues long. The CDR3 DNA reads as TGTGCCAGTAGTATACAGGTCGGCGGGGAGCTGTTTTTT. Its translation: CASSIQVGGELFF.

The chain has TRBV28 and TRBJ1-5; possibly TRBD1 for D (6 bases). This CDR3 region has 15 residues. Trimming left V 3 bases short and J 1 base short, with 10 bases between. CDR1 MDHEN and CDR2 SYDVKM come from the germline V gene. Here the CDR3 DNA reads TGTGCCAGCAGTTTTCCACAGGGAAGCAATCAGCCCCAGCATTTT. Its protein product is CASSFPQGSNQPQHF.

The gene calls are TRBV13 and TRBJ2-3; no reliable D call. CDR3 size: 16 residues. V gave up 3 bases and J gave up 6 bases, with 19 bases separating them. Germline V lookup: CDR1 PRHDT, CDR2 FYEKMQ (reference sequence). The CDR3 spells CASSFLLSGAEDTQYF. In DNA, the CDR3 is TGTGCCAGCAGCTTCCTCCTTTCGGGCGCCGAGGATACGCAGTATTTT.

The chain has TRBV7-2 and TRBJ2-1; 7 bases are a match to TRBD2. The CDR3 consists of 19 residues. The germline CDR1 and CDR2 sequences are SGHTA and FQGNSA. The junction had 25 bases not matched to a gene; V was cut back by 5 bases and J by 9 bases. CDR3 sequence: CASSLLGRRAGRPGGEQFF. DNA for the CDR3: TGTGCCAGCAGCCTCCTCGGCAGGCGAGCGGGAAGGCCGGGAGGTGAGCAGTTCTTC.

The chain has TRBV19 and TRBJ1-5; D call uncertain. The germline V gene encodes CDR1 LNHDA and CDR2 SQIVND (reference sequence). Trimming left V 1 base short and J 4 bases short, with 11 bases between. This CDR3 spans 15 amino acids. The CDR3 here is CASSIVGAENQPQHF. CDR3 sequence (DNA): TGTGCCAGTAGTATAGTAGGAGCAGAAAATCAGCCCCAGCATTTT.

This clone showed up just once. The chain has TRBV27 and TRBJ2-5, with 8 bases identical to TRBD2. CDR3 size: 15 residues. The V gene end was trimmed by 5 bases and the J gene end by 2 bases; junction bases not matched to a gene: 7. Germline CDR1 and CDR2: MNHEY and SMNVEV (reference sequence). This chain's CDR3 is CASSLTGTSQETQYF. The CDR3 DNA reads as TGTGCCAGCAGTCTGACCGGGACTAGTCAAGAGACCCAGTACTTC.

The chain is built from TRBV5-1 and TRBJ2-2; D is undetermined. Deletions cut 3 bases from V and 1 base from J, with 7 bases between. The germline V gene encodes CDR1 SGHRS and CDR2 YFSETQ. CDR3 length: 14 amino acids. The CDR3 is CASSSVGNTGELFF. CDR3 in DNA: TGCGCCAGCAGCTCCGTCGGGAACACCGGGGAGCTGTTTTTT.

This clone occurred once. The V gene is TRBV11-2, the J gene TRBJ2-7; no reliable D call. CDR1 is SGHAT and CDR2 is FQNNGV in the germline V gene. V lost 1 base to trimming and J lost 2 bases, with 9 bases between them. This CDR3 has 14 amino acids. CDR3 sequence reads: CASSLVWSPYEQYF. The CDR3 DNA follows: TGTGCCAGCAGCTTAGTTTGGAGCCCCTACGAGCAGTACTTC.

The chain combines TRBV29-1 with TRBJ1-1; possible D gene TRBD1, 5 bases. CDR1 is SQVTM, CDR2 ANQGSEA, per germline. This CDR3 region has 13 residues. Trimming took 6 bases from V and 11 from J, leaving 22 bases between them. The CDR3 sequence: CSVKDSSFYEAFF. CDR3 in DNA: TGCAGCGTCAAAGACAGCTCCTTTTACGAGGCTTTCTTT.

This clone was observed once. This rearrangement joins TRBV6-1 to TRBJ2-7; unclear D gene. The germline V gene encodes CDR1 MNHNS and CDR2 SASEGT. Between the trimmed V and J ends, which lost 1 base and 0 bases, there was a span of 7 bases. The CDR3 has 14 residues. CDR3 coding DNA: TGTGCCAGCAGTGAAGTTGAGAACTCCTACGAGCAGTACTTC. Residues: CASSEVENSYEQYF.

As regards this clone: Other DNA sequences in the same sample also yield this CDR3. The chain is built from TRBV7-9 and TRBJ2-1; 8 nucleotides match TRBD2. The CDR3 sequence is 17 residues long. Germline lookup yields CDR1 SEHNR and CDR2 FQNEAQ (reference sequence). The V segment lost 2 bases and the J segment 0 bases; nucleotides outside the gene matches: 6. DNA of the CDR3: TGTGCCAGCAGCTTACGAGGCGGGAGGAGCTCCTACAATGAGCAGTTCTTC. It encodes CASSLRGGRSSYNEQFF.

The rearrangement uses TRBV28 and TRBJ2-1; 11 nucleotides align to TRBD2. The germline CDR1 and CDR2 sequences are MDHEN and SYDVKM. Trimming at V came to 4 bases and at J to 8 bases, leaving 10 bases not matched to a gene. CDR3 length equals 16 residues. Written as DNA, the CDR3 is TGTGCCAGCAGTTCTCCCGGGACTAGCGGTATCGATGAGCAGTTCTTC. Protein sequence: CASSSPGTSGIDEQFF.

The V call is TRBV28, the J call TRBJ2-5; a weak D match, TRBD2 (5 bases). The ends were cut back, 7 bases at V and 6 bases at J, with 9 bases in the middle. The CDR3 has 11 amino acids. CDR1 is MDHEN, CDR2 SYDVKM, per germline. In DNA, the CDR3 is TGTGCCAGCACCCCGGGAAAGACCCAGTACTTC. This gives the protein CASTPGKTQYF.

This chain joins TRBV4-1 and TRBJ2-7; D may be TRBD2 (7 bases). Germline V lookup: CDR1 MGHRA, CDR2 YSYEKL. Trimming took off 0 bases at V and 3 bases at J, with 12 bases between the two ends. The length of the CDR3 is 15 residues. CDR3 in amino acids: CASSQEGGGIYEQYF. CDR3 nucleotide sequence: TGCGCCAGCAGCCAAGAGGGCGGGGGCATCTACGAGCAGTACTTC.

V and J are TRBV11-2 and TRBJ2-2, with TRBD1 identical over 10 bases. V dropped 5 bases and J dropped 7; count of bases not matched to a gene: 10. This CDR3 has 16 amino acids. Germline loops: CDR1 SGHAT, CDR2 FQNNGV. CDR3 coding DNA: TGTGCCAGCAGCCCGAGAGACAGGGGGCTTTACGGGGAGCTGTTTTTT. Protein sequence: CASSPRDRGLYGELFF. The entire variable domain, with the rest obtained from reference TRBV11-2 and TRBJ2-2, is as follows: EAGVAQSPRYKIIEKRQSVAFWCNPISGHATLYWYQQILGQGPKLLIQFQNNGVVDDSQLPKDRFSAERLKGVDSTLKIQPAKLEDSAVYLCASSPRDRGLYGELFFGEGSRLTVL.

The chain employs TRBV28 and TRBJ2-5, with 7 bases aligning to TRBD2. Unmatched junction bases numbered 17, after V lost 2 bases and J lost 5 bases. This CDR3 region has 18 residues. Per germline, CDR1 MDHEN and CDR2 SYDVKM. The CDR3 is CASSLGEQIAGLGETQYF. The CDR3 DNA is TGTGCCAGCAGTTTAGGGGAACAGATAGCGGGCCTGGGGGAGACCCAGTACTTC.

The rearrangement joins TRBV5-5 to TRBJ2-7; D might be TRBD1 (6 bases). With 6 bases removed from V and 3 bases from J, the gap between germline ends came to 16 bases. Germline V CDR1 and CDR2: SGHKS, YYEKEE (reference sequence). This CDR3 has 14 amino acids. This CDR3 is CASTLIGGNYEQYF. The CDR3 coding sequence is TGTGCCAGCACATTAATTGGGGGCAACTACGAGCAGTACTTC.

This chain uses TRBV7-6 with TRBJ2-7, with TRBD1 as a possible D gene (6 bases). The CDR3 is 12 residues long. Trimming pared 8 bases from V and 3 bases from J, leaving 11 bases between. CDR1 and CDR2 (germline): SGHVS, FNYEAQ. The CDR3 here is CASGRTDYEQYF. In DNA, the CDR3 is TGTGCCAGCGGCCGGACAGACTACGAGCAGTACTTC. The full variable domain, in which reference TRBV7-6 and TRBJ2-7 provide the parts outside the CDR3, is GAGVSQSPRYKVTKRGQDVALRCDPISGHVSLYWYRQALGQGPEFLTYFNYEAQQDKSGLPNDRFSAERPEGSISTLTIQRTEQRDSAMYRCASGRTDYEQYFGPGTRLTVT.

The chain combines TRBV6-5 with TRBJ2-7; possibly TRBD1 for D (5 bases). The germline V gene encodes CDR1 MNHEY and CDR2 SVGAGI. The CDR3 has 14 residues. Trimming stripped 0 bases from V and 7 bases from J, with 13 bases between. CDR3 protein: CASSYSVQGLEQYF. CDR3 nucleotides: TGTGCCAGCAGTTACTCGGTGCAGGGCTTGGAGCAGTACTTC.

The chain joins TRBV13 to TRBJ2-3; no clear D. Between the trimmed V and J ends, which lost 5 bases and 5 bases, there was a span of 14 bases. Germline-derived CDR1 and CDR2 are PRHDT and FYEKMQ (reference sequence). The CDR3 consists of 14 residues. This CDR3 is CASSLSHLRDTQYF. CDR3 DNA sequence: TGTGCCAGCAGCCTTTCTCACTTACGAGATACGCAGTATTTT.

CDR3: CASRTTGDSPLHF. CDR3 in DNA: TGTGCCAGCAGGACGACAGGGGATTCACCCCTCCACTTT. V and J are TRBV6-6 and TRBJ1-6; TRBD1 agrees at 8 bases. The CDR3 sequence is 13 residues long. After removal of 6 bases from V and 8 bases from J, the junction contained 3 bases not matched to a gene. Germline assignment: CDR1 MNHNY and CDR2 SVGAGI (reference sequence).

The J gene is TRBJ2-3, the V gene TRBV11-2; D is perhaps TRBD2 (6 bases). Trimming cost V 4 bases and J 4 bases, with 15 bases left between them. Germline V CDR1 and CDR2: SGHAT, FQNNGV. There are 15 residues in the CDR3. CDR3 protein: CASSSGGPEADTQYF. The DNA of the CDR3 is TGTGCCAGCAGCTCCGGAGGGCCTGAGGCAGATACGCAGTATTTT.